Listed below are T cell receptor beta chains from one sample, sequenced in a study of CD8+ T cells in alopecia areata. TCRdb's copy holds only in-frame clones and misses some; the assay was immunoSEQ multiplex PCR. The table includes around 200,000 clones, around three fifths detected once. The sample here was CD8+ T cells sorted from blood, taken at week 24, from a patient treated with tofacitinib. The receptors were gathered from a human donor with alopecia areata. CDR3s include the opening cysteine and the closing phenylalanine or tryptophan. D genes are given only for firm matches. Clone size is shown for a subset of rows, as once, few, many or a class of expanded clone.

clone size: NA; CDR3 length: 13; J gene: TRBJ1-1; V gene: TRBV5-1; D gene: NA; CDR3 protein: CASSWRGNTEAFF; CDR3 DNA: TGCGCCAGCAGCTGGCGGGGAAACACTGAAGCTTTCTTT
clone size: NA; CDR3 length: 17; J gene: TRBJ2-5; V gene: TRBV6-1; D gene: TRBD2; CDR3 protein: CASSEAPSGGARETQYF; CDR3 DNA: TGTGCCAGCAGTGAAGCCCCTAGCGGGGGGGCCAGGGAGACCCAGTACTTC
clone size: NA; CDR3 length: 12; J gene: TRBJ2-3; V gene: TRBV5-6; D gene: TRBD2; CDR3 protein: CASSPGLAAQYF; CDR3 DNA: TGTGCCAGCAGCCCCGGACTAGCGGCGCAGTATTTT
clone size: once; CDR3 length: 15; J gene: TRBJ2-7; V gene: TRBV30; D gene: TRBD1; CDR3 protein: CAWNVVGRGLNEQYF; CDR3 DNA: TGTGCCTGGAACGTCGTGGGCAGGGGGCTAAACGAGCAGTACTTC
clone size: few; CDR3 length: 15; J gene: TRBJ1-4; V gene: TRBV29-1; D gene: NA; CDR3 protein: CSVSITGRHNEKLFF; CDR3 DNA: TGCAGCGTTTCCATCACTGGCAGACATAATGAAAAACTGTTTTTT
clone size: once; CDR3 length: 22; J gene: TRBJ2-1; V gene: TRBV4-1; D gene: NA; CDR3 protein: CASSHSGTQGIFLSSSYNEQFF; CDR3 DNA: TGCGCCAGCAGCCATTCCGGCACGCAGGGTATCTTCCTGTCCAGCTCCTACAATGAGCAGTTCTTC
clone size: NA; CDR3 length: 15; J gene: TRBJ2-3; V gene: TRBV30; D gene: TRBD1; CDR3 protein: CAWVLRDRSTDTQYF; CDR3 DNA: TGTGCCTGGGTTCTCCGGGACAGGAGCACAGATACGCAGTATTTT
clone size: NA; CDR3 length: 14; J gene: TRBJ2-7; V gene: TRBV29-1; D gene: TRBD1; CDR3 protein: CSVHLGQGANEQYF; CDR3 DNA: TGCAGCGTCCACCTAGGACAGGGGGCGAACGAGCAGTACTTC
clone size: NA; CDR3 length: 13; J gene: TRBJ2-7; V gene: TRBV5-6; D gene: TRBD1; CDR3 protein: CASSPQGSQEQYF; CDR3 DNA: TGTGCCAGCAGCCCACAGGGGTCCCAAGAGCAGTACTTC
clone size: NA; CDR3 length: 16; J gene: TRBJ1-2; V gene: TRBV5-1; D gene: TRBD1; CDR3 protein: CASSGGQGAPRDGYTF; CDR3 DNA: TGCGCCAGCAGCGGGGGACAGGGGGCGCCCCGAGATGGCTACACCTTC
clone size: once; CDR3 length: 14; J gene: TRBJ1-2; V gene: TRBV7-2; D gene: NA; CDR3 protein: CASSPTGRFYGYTF; CDR3 DNA: TGTGCCAGCAGCCCGACAGGTCGATTCTATGGCTACACCTTC
clone size: few; CDR3 length: 13; J gene: TRBJ2-2; V gene: TRBV2; D gene: NA; CDR3 protein: CARSAPNTGELFF; CDR3 DNA: TGTGCCAGATCTGCGCCAAACACCGGGGAGCTGTTTTTT
clone size: NA; CDR3 length: 14; J gene: TRBJ1-2; V gene: TRBV27; D gene: TRBD1; CDR3 protein: CASSPEQGYYDYTF; CDR3 DNA: TGTGCCAGCAGTCCGGAACAGGGGTACTATGACTACACCTTC
clone size: NA; CDR3 length: 11; J gene: TRBJ2-1; V gene: TRBV25-1; D gene: NA; CDR3 protein: CASSVGGGQFF; CDR3 DNA: TGTGCCAGCAGTGTTGGAGGGGGACAGTTCTTC
clone size: NA; CDR3 length: 16; J gene: TRBJ2-1; V gene: TRBV11-2; D gene: TRBD2; CDR3 protein: CASSLGLAGEYNEQFF; CDR3 DNA: TGTGCCAGCAGCTTAGGACTGGCGGGGGAGTACAATGAGCAGTTCTTC
clone size: few; CDR3 length: 14; J gene: TRBJ2-3; V gene: TRBV29-1; D gene: NA; CDR3 protein: CSVGAVSSTDTQYF; CDR3 DNA: TGCAGCGTTGGGGCAGTATCTAGCACAGATACGCAGTATTTT
clone size: NA; CDR3 length: 13; J gene: TRBJ1-2; V gene: TRBV30; D gene: NA; CDR3 protein: CAWSVDRNYGYTF; CDR3 DNA: TGTGCCTGGAGTGTAGACAGAAACTATGGCTACACCTTC
clone size: NA; CDR3 length: 16; J gene: TRBJ2-7; V gene: TRBV14; D gene: NA; CDR3 protein: CASSTSGPRSSYEQYF; CDR3 DNA: TGTGCCAGCAGCACCTCCGGGCCGAGGAGCTCCTACGAGCAGTACTTC
clone size: NA; CDR3 length: 16; J gene: TRBJ1-4; V gene: TRBV9; D gene: NA; CDR3 protein: CASSVGGGATNEKLFF; CDR3 DNA: TGTGCCAGCAGCGTAGGAGGGGGTGCAACTAATGAAAAACTGTTTTTT
clone size: few; CDR3 length: 16; J gene: TRBJ1-5; V gene: TRBV19; D gene: TRBD1; CDR3 protein: CASSSAGTGIDQPQHF; CDR3 DNA: TGTGCCAGTAGTTCGGCCGGGACAGGGATCGATCAGCCCCAGCATTTT
clone size: NA; CDR3 length: 15; J gene: TRBJ2-3; V gene: TRBV11-2; D gene: NA; CDR3 protein: CASSPTPRGTDTQYF; CDR3 DNA: TGTGCCAGCAGCCCAACTCCGCGAGGCACAGATACGCAGTATTTT
clone size: few; CDR3 length: 15; J gene: TRBJ1-5; V gene: TRBV19; D gene: NA; CDR3 protein: CASSIVRDGNQPQHF; CDR3 DNA: TGTGCCAGTAGTATAGTTCGGGACGGCAATCAGCCCCAGCATTTT
clone size: few; CDR3 length: 10; J gene: TRBJ1-1; V gene: TRBV30; D gene: NA; CDR3 protein: CAWSSTEAFF; CDR3 DNA: TGTGCCTGGAGTAGCACTGAAGCTTTCTTT
clone size: NA; CDR3 length: 12; J gene: TRBJ1-2; V gene: TRBV6-6; D gene: TRBD1; CDR3 protein: CASSYDRGSYTF; CDR3 DNA: TGTGCCAGCAGTTACGACAGGGGTTCCTACACCTTC
clone size: few; CDR3 length: 13; J gene: TRBJ2-3; V gene: TRBV7-8; D gene: NA; CDR3 protein: CASSQSVADTQYF; CDR3 DNA: TGTGCCAGCAGCCAGAGCGTAGCAGATACGCAGTATTTT
clone size: NA; CDR3 length: 16; J gene: TRBJ1-2; V gene: TRBV4-1; D gene: NA; CDR3 protein: CASSQDSGRVSYGYTF; CDR3 DNA: TGCGCCAGCAGCCAAGATTCTGGGAGGGTCTCCTATGGCTACACCTTC
clone size: NA; CDR3 length: 17; J gene: TRBJ2-5; V gene: TRBV14; D gene: NA; CDR3 protein: CASSPLGVRGLRETQYF; CDR3 DNA: TGTGCCAGCAGCCCCCTCGGCGTCAGAGGTCTTCGGGAGACCCAGTACTTC
clone size: NA; CDR3 length: 13; J gene: TRBJ2-1; V gene: TRBV6-5; D gene: TRBD2; CDR3 protein: CASRIGGGNEQFF; CDR3 DNA: TGTGCCAGCAGAATTGGGGGGGGTAATGAGCAGTTCTTC
clone size: few; CDR3 length: 12; J gene: TRBJ2-7; V gene: TRBV5-6; D gene: NA; CDR3 protein: CASSLGVGEQYF; CDR3 DNA: TGTGCCAGCAGCTTGGGGGTCGGCGAGCAGTACTTC
clone size: NA; CDR3 length: 13; J gene: TRBJ1-6; V gene: TRBV27; D gene: NA; CDR3 protein: CASTVLGRSPLHF; CDR3 DNA: TGTGCCAGCACTGTGTTGGGGAGATCACCCCTCCACTTT
clone size: NA; CDR3 length: 12; J gene: TRBJ2-7; V gene: TRBV4-2; D gene: NA; CDR3 protein: CASSPNAYEQYF; CDR3 DNA: TGTGCCAGCAGCCCAAACGCCTACGAGCAGTACTTC
clone size: NA; CDR3 length: 13; J gene: TRBJ2-1; V gene: TRBV13; D gene: NA; CDR3 protein: CASSNRSYNEQFF; CDR3 DNA: TGTGCCAGCAGCAACAGGTCCTACAATGAGCAGTTCTTC
clone size: NA; CDR3 length: 17; J gene: TRBJ2-1; V gene: TRBV13; D gene: NA; CDR3 protein: CASSLGRPGGDSWEQFF; CDR3 DNA: TGTGCCAGCAGCTTAGGGCGACCGGGCGGGGATTCATGGGAGCAGTTCTTC
clone size: NA; CDR3 length: 18; J gene: TRBJ1-4; V gene: TRBV5-1; D gene: TRBD1; CDR3 protein: CASSPGTGYIFTNEKLFF; CDR3 DNA: TGCGCCAGCAGCCCTGGGACAGGGTATATATTCACTAATGAAAAACTGTTTTTT
clone size: NA; CDR3 length: 14; J gene: TRBJ1-2; V gene: TRBV29-1; D gene: TRBD1; CDR3 protein: CSATWGGTDSGYTF; CDR3 DNA: TGCAGCGCGACTTGGGGGGGGACAGACTCTGGCTACACCTTC
clone size: NA; CDR3 length: 13; J gene: TRBJ2-7; V gene: TRBV7-2; D gene: NA; CDR3 protein: CASSHGPNYEQYF; CDR3 DNA: TGTGCCAGCAGCCACGGACCCAACTACGAGCAGTACTTC
clone size: NA; CDR3 length: 14; J gene: TRBJ2-1; V gene: TRBV6-5; D gene: TRBD2; CDR3 protein: CATSGSGGAHEQFF; CDR3 DNA: TGTGCCACGAGTGGGAGCGGGGGGGCTCATGAGCAGTTCTTC
clone size: few; CDR3 length: 11; J gene: TRBJ2-2; V gene: TRBV30; D gene: NA; CDR3 protein: CGGEEAGELFF; CDR3 DNA: TGTGGGGGTGAGGAGGCCGGGGAGCTGTTTTTT
clone size: many; CDR3 length: 15; J gene: TRBJ2-1; V gene: TRBV18; D gene: TRBD1; CDR3 protein: CASSPPNRGVGEQFF; CDR3 DNA: TGTGCCAGCTCACCACCAAACAGGGGGGTCGGTGAGCAGTTCTTC
clone size: NA; CDR3 length: 16; J gene: TRBJ2-1; V gene: TRBV25-1; D gene: TRBD2; CDR3 protein: CASSELAGALYNEQFF; CDR3 DNA: TGTGCCAGCAGTGAGCTAGCGGGGGCCTTATACAATGAGCAGTTCTTC
clone size: once; CDR3 length: 10; J gene: TRBJ2-3; V gene: TRBV25-1; D gene: NA; CDR3 protein: CASATDTQYF; CDR3 DNA: TGTGCCAGCGCCACAGATACGCAGTATTTT
clone size: once; CDR3 length: 16; J gene: TRBJ1-2; V gene: TRBV5-1; D gene: TRBD1; CDR3 protein: CASSLSSGQGYYGYTF; CDR3 DNA: TGCGCCAGCAGCTTGTCATCGGGACAGGGATACTATGGCTACACCTTC
clone size: NA; CDR3 length: 15; J gene: TRBJ2-3; V gene: TRBV6-5; D gene: NA; CDR3 protein: CASSYSPGGTDTQYF; CDR3 DNA: TGTGCCAGCAGTTACTCTCCGGGGGGCACAGATACGCAGTATTTT
clone size: NA; CDR3 length: 14; J gene: TRBJ2-5; V gene: TRBV25-1; D gene: NA; CDR3 protein: CASSAGVGFDTQYF; CDR3 DNA: TGTGCCAGCAGTGCAGGCGTTGGCTTTGATACCCAGTACTTC
clone size: NA; CDR3 length: 15; J gene: TRBJ2-2; V gene: TRBV14; D gene: NA; CDR3 protein: CASSQEGRYTGELFF; CDR3 DNA: TGTGCCAGCAGCCAAGAGGGCAGGTACACCGGGGAGCTGTTTTTT
clone size: NA; CDR3 length: 12; J gene: TRBJ2-7; V gene: TRBV11-2; D gene: NA; CDR3 protein: CASSVAGNEQYF; CDR3 DNA: TGTGCCAGCAGCGTCGCAGGGAACGAGCAGTACTTC
clone size: NA; CDR3 length: 16; J gene: TRBJ2-1; V gene: TRBV27; D gene: TRBD2; CDR3 protein: CASSLGALAGWGEQFF; CDR3 DNA: TGTGCCAGCAGTTTGGGGGCGTTAGCGGGGTGGGGTGAGCAGTTCTTC
clone size: few; CDR3 length: 18; J gene: TRBJ1-6; V gene: TRBV11-2; D gene: NA; CDR3 protein: CASSSNRRSGRFDSPLHF; CDR3 DNA: TGTGCCAGCAGCTCGAATCGGAGGTCCGGACGATTTGATTCACCCCTCCACTTT
clone size: NA; CDR3 length: 14; J gene: TRBJ2-1; V gene: TRBV11-2; D gene: NA; CDR3 protein: CASSYLASYNEQFF; CDR3 DNA: TGTGCCAGCAGCTACCTGGCCTCCTACAATGAGCAGTTCTTC
clone size: few; CDR3 length: 17; J gene: TRBJ2-4; V gene: TRBV4-1; D gene: TRBD1; CDR3 protein: CASSQGVGTGNQNIQYF; CDR3 DNA: TGCGCCAGCAGCCAAGGGGTTGGGACAGGCAACCAAAACATTCAGTACTTC
clone size: few; CDR3 length: 13; J gene: TRBJ2-1; V gene: TRBV27; D gene: NA; CDR3 protein: CASSSPRGFEQFF; CDR3 DNA: TGTGCCAGCAGTTCACCGAGGGGTTTTGAGCAGTTCTTC
clone size: NA; CDR3 length: 13; J gene: TRBJ2-7; V gene: TRBV27; D gene: TRBD1; CDR3 protein: CASSLSDRARQYF; CDR3 DNA: TGTGCCAGCAGTTTATCCGACAGGGCAAGGCAGTACTTC
clone size: few; CDR3 length: 14; J gene: TRBJ1-1; V gene: TRBV7-9; D gene: NA; CDR3 protein: CASSPVAANTEAFF; CDR3 DNA: TGTGCCAGCAGCCCCGTGGCGGCGAACACTGAAGCTTTCTTT